These 12 T cell receptor beta chains originate from one sample sequenced in a study of Graves' ophthalmopathy and Graves' hyperthyroidism. Scientists amplified the TCR beta CDR3 regions from RNA transcripts. After a first-round RT-PCR with HTBI primers, a second-round multiplex PCR was run. TCRdb reprocessed the multiplex PCR reads with MiXCR, giving one entry per CDR3 protein. The repertoire holds 1 million to 1.3 million distinct CDR3 sequences, with about 36% as singletons. The sequenced material came from peripheral blood or thyroid tissue (not recorded which). These receptors all stem from an adult man with Graves' hyperthyroidism.

This clonotype was observed at least ten times. The chain joins TRBV20-1 to TRBJ1-6, with D hard to call. Trimming took off 3 bases at V and 10 bases at J, with 19 bases between the two ends. Germline V gene sequence: CDR1 DFQATT, CDR2 SNEGSKA (reference sequence). This CDR3 is built from 15 residues. CDR3 coding DNA: TGCAGTGCTAGGGCCGGGCCCACAAGGAACTCACCCCTCCACTTT. Translating it yields CSARAGPTRNSPLHF.

This clonotype was counted a few times. The V gene is TRBV25-1, the J gene TRBJ1-3, with TRBD1 identical over 12 bases. Germline CDR1 reads MGHDK; CDR2 reads SYGVNS. Trimming took 6 bases from V and 4 from J; bases not matched to a gene: 7. CDR3 length: 16 residues. CDR3 DNA: TGTGCCAGCAGCTCGGGACAGGGGGCAGGAGGAAACACCATATATTTT. Translating it yields CASSSGQGAGGNTIYF.

This clonotype was found many times. The gene calls are TRBV5-8 and TRBJ1-4, with 9 bases lining up with TRBD1. Germline-derived CDR1 and CDR2 are SGHTS and YDEGEE. The J segment lost 8 bases and the V segment lost 0 bases, leaving 5 bases of the junction unmatched. The CDR3 has 15 amino acids. DNA of the CDR3: TGTGCCAGCAGCTTGGTTGTAGGACAGGGGGAAAAACTGTTTTTT. It is translated as CASSLVVGQGEKLFF.

Notes on this clonotype: It may be a read error: a sequence one base away is much more abundant. V and J are TRBV5-1 and TRBJ1-1; D is unresolved. This CDR3 spans 14 amino acids. V dropped 3 bases and J dropped 4 bases, with 13 bases sitting between them. Germline-derived CDR1 and CDR2 are SGHRS and YFSETQ. For the CDR3, the DNA is TGCGCCAGCAGCTCAGCAGGCGGCGGCACTGAAGCTTTCTTT. Its translation: CASSSAGGGTEAFF.

This clonotype has at least ten counts. The chain combines TRBV20-1 with TRBJ1-6; D is unclear. From germline, CDR1 is DFQATT and CDR2 SNEGSKA (reference sequence). V lost 1 base, J lost 7 bases, and 17 bases lay in between. CDR3 size: 16 residues. The CDR3 region has the DNA TGCAGTGCTAGAGTGGGCGCTCGGGCCTCAAATTCACCCCTCCACTTT. Translation gives CSARVGARASNSPLHF.

There are a few counts of this clonotype. This CDR3 reads CASSEVTGGLRDTQYF. CDR3 bases: TGTGCCAGCAGCGAAGTGACAGGGGGCCTGAGAGATACGCAGTATTTT. V is TRBV5-6 and J is TRBJ2-3, with TRBD1 matching 10 bases. Germline lookup yields CDR1 SGHDT and CDR2 YYEEEE. CDR3 length: 16 residues. The J segment lost 5 bases and the V segment lost 4 bases, leaving 10 bases of the junction unmatched.

This clonotype was counted a few times. J is TRBJ1-1 and V is TRBV4-3; no firm D call. The V end lost 0 bases, the J end lost 2 bases, and 10 bases lay between the germline ends. Germline V lookup: CDR1 LGHNA, CDR2 YSLEER. CDR3 size: 15 residues. The CDR3 spells CASSQEANKNTEAFF. The CDR3 DNA is TGCGCCAGCAGCCAAGAGGCTAACAAAAACACTGAAGCTTTCTTT.

This clonotype has ten or more counts. The chain couples TRBV2 to TRBJ2-2; no reliable D call. From germline, CDR1 is SNHLY and CDR2 FYNNEI. V gave up 7 bases and J gave up 2 bases, with 8 bases separating them. The length of the CDR3 is 13 residues. The CDR3 spells CASTDFNTGELFF. The CDR3 coding sequence is TGTGCCAGCACCGACTTCAACACCGGGGAGCTGTTTTTT.

This clonotype was recorded only once. This chain uses TRBV12-3 or TRBV12-4 with TRBJ2-3, with 8 bases that match TRBD1. CDR3 length equals 15 residues. Trimming removed 2 bases from V and 5 bases from J; junction bases left unmatched: 6. Here the CDR3 DNA reads TGTGCCAGCAGTTTAACAGGGGGTGCGGTAGATACGCAGTATTTT. This codes for CASSLTGGAVDTQYF.

The rearrangement joins TRBV10-3 to TRBJ2-1, with D unresolved. The CDR3 is 13 amino acids. Trimming shortened V by 2 bases and J by 4 bases, and 6 bases separated the two germline ends. Per germline, CDR1 ENHRY and CDR2 SYGVKD. The CDR3 region has the DNA TGTGCCATCAGTGAGGCGGTGTACAATGAGCAGTTCTTC. As protein: CAISEAVYNEQFF.

This clonotype was seen many times. The rearrangement joins TRBV2 to TRBJ1-2; 7 nucleotides agree with TRBD1. The CDR3 is 15 amino acids. Germline CDR1 is SNHLY and CDR2 is FYNNEI. Trimming cost V 3 bases and J 3 bases; bases outside gene matches: 7. This CDR3 reads CASSESWTGDYGYTF. In nucleotides, the CDR3 is TGTGCCAGCAGTGAGTCCTGGACAGGAGACTATGGCTACACCTTC.

A word on this clonotype: This may be a read error, as it is one base from a much larger clone. The rearrangement joins TRBV7-9 to TRBJ2-5; 7 positions match TRBD2. The CDR3 contains 14 residues. CDR1 SEHNR and CDR2 FQNEAQ come from the germline V gene (reference sequence). V was pared by 3 bases and J by 3 bases, with 4 bases of the junction left unmatched. The CDR3 reads CASSFGAGEETQYF. In DNA form, the CDR3 reads TGTGCCAGCAGCTTTGGGGCGGGAGAAGAGACCCAGTACTTC.